This T cell receptor beta chain was profiled in a study of response to subunit inactivated influenza vaccine. Points from the study as a whole: Each seasonal influenza vaccination, the authors suggested, recruits few new T cells.

This clonotype was counted many times. What it recognizes is unknown. The trim removed 7 bases at V and 5 bases at J, leaving 9 bases unmatched. This CDR3 comprises 14 residues. Germline V gene sequence: CDR1 MDHEN, CDR2 SYDVKM. TCRdb reanalysed the RT-PCR reads using MiXCR and keeps one entry per CDR3 protein. The sample records some 640,000 distinct CDR3 sequences, approximately 15% being singletons. The sequence was obtained from a man aged 50-60 years who received an inactivated influenza vaccine. This chain uses TRBV28 with TRBJ2-3, with 7 bases fitting TRBD2. Sample: PBMCs from blood, taken around 14 days before vaccination. In DNA, the CDR3 is TGTGCCAGCACCCTCTGGGGGGGGAGAGATACGCAGTATTTT. This gives the protein CASTLWGGRDTQYF.